This entry is about one T cell receptor (beta chain). What it binds is not known. TCRdb's copy holds only in-frame clones and misses some; the assay was immunoSEQ multiplex PCR. This table holds some 14,000 clones, about 82% found once. The sample belongs to a study of OX40 agonist ivuxolimab in advanced cancers. Study findings and constraints: Relative to CD4+ cells, CD8+ T cells on average had more expanded clones.

V was shortened by 11 bases and J by 0 bases, with 10 bases between the two germline ends. This CDR3 is 12 amino acids long. Germline loops: CDR1 MDHEN, CDR2 SYDVKM. The clonotype originates from an adult with an advanced solid tumor such as melanoma, head and neck, liver or kidney cancer. Sequenced here: CD4+ or CD8+ T cells sorted from blood, sampled in a trial of the OX40 agonist ivuxolimab. The chain links TRBV28 to TRBJ1-2; D gene unclear. The CDR3 DNA reads as TGTGCCCTGGTAGTGGCTAACTATGGCTACACCTTC. It translates to CALVVANYGYTF.